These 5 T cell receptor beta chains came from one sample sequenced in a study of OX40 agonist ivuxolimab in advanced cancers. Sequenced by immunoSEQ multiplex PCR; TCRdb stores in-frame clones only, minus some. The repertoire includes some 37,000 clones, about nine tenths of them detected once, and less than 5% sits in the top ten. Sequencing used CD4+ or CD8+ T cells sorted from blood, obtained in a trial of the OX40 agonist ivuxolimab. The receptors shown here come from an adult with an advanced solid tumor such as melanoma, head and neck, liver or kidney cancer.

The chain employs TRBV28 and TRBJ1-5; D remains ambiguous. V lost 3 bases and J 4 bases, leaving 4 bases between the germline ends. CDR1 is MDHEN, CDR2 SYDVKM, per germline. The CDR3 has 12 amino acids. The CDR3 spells CASSFYNQPQHF. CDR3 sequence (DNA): TGTGCCAGCAGTTTTTATAATCAGCCCCAGCATTTT.

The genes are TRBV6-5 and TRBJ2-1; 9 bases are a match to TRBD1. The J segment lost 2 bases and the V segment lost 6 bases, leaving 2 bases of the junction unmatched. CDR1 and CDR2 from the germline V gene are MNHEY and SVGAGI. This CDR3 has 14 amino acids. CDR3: CASRTGGPYNEQFF. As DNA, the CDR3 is TGTGCCAGCAGAACAGGGGGCCCCTACAATGAGCAGTTCTTC.

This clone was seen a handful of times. The CDR3 region is CSVASRTAEQYF. DNA of the CDR3: TGCAGCGTTGCTTCGCGCACGGCCGAGCAGTACTTC. V gene TRBV29-1 combines with J gene TRBJ2-7; D call uncertain. Looked up from germline, CDR1 is SQVTM and CDR2 is ANQGSEA. Trimming removed 4 bases at V and 6 bases at J, with 13 bases between. CDR3 length: 12 residues.

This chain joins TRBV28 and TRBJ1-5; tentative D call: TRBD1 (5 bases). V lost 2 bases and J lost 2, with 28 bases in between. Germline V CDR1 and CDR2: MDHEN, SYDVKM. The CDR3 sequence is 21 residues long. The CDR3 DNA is TGTGCCAGCAGTTTAGGTCGATGGGGTCAGGGACTACGTAGAGGCAATCAGCCCCAGCATTTT. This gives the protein CASSLGRWGQGLRRGNQPQHF.

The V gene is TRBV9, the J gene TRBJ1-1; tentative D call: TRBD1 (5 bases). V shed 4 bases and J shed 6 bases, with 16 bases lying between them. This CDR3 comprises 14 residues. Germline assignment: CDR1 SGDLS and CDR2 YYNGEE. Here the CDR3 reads CASSPARGTAEAFF. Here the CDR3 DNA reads TGTGCCAGCAGCCCAGCCCGTGGGACGGCTGAAGCTTTCTTT.